The present TCR beta chain was sequenced within a study of OX40 agonist ivuxolimab in advanced cancers. Overall study: Patients treated during dose escalation were battling hepatocellular carcinoma, melanoma, renal cell or head and neck cancer. Study-wide points: The mean number of expanded clones was higher in CD8+ T cells than in CD4+.

As to this clone: Its cognate antigen is unknown.

This CDR3 is 14 amino acids long. Trimming pared 3 bases from V and 4 bases from J, leaving 10 bases between. Germline V gene data show CDR1 as SGDLS and CDR2 as YYNGEE. Assay used: immunoSEQ multiplex PCR; TCRdb lists only in-frame clones, some missing. The sample holds about 79,000 clones, 88% seen once. This material consisted of CD4+ or CD8+ T cells sorted from blood, taken in a trial of the OX40 agonist ivuxolimab. The J gene is TRBJ1-4, the V gene TRBV9, with D unclear. This sequence originates from an adult with an advanced solid tumor such as melanoma, head and neck, liver or kidney cancer. The CDR3 DNA reads TGTGCCAGCAGCGGAGGGTTAGGTAATGAAAAACTGTTTTTT. Translation gives CASSGGLGNEKLFF.